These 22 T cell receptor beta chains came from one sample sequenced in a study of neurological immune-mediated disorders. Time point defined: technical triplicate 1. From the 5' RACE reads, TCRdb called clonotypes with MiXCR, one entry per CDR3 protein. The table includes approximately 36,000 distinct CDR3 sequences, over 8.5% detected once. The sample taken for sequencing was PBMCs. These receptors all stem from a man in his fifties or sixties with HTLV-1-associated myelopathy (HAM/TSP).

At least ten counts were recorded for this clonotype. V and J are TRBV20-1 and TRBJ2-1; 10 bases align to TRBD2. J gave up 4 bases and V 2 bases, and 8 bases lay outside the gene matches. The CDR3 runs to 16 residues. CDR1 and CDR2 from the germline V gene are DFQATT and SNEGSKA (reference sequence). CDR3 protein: CSARPSGSQRYNEQFF. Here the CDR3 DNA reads TGCAGTGCTAGACCTAGCGGGAGTCAGAGATACAATGAGCAGTTCTTC.

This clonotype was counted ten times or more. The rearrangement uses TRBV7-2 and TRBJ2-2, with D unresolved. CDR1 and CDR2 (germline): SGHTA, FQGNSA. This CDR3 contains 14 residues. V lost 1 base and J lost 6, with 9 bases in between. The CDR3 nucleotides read TGTGCCAGCAGCTTAGATGGGCCCCCCGGGGAGCTGTTTTTT. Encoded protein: CASSLDGPPGELFF. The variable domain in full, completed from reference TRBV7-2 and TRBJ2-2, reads GAGVSQSPSNKVTEKGKDVELRCDPISGHTALYWYRQSLGQGLEFLIYFQGNSAPDKSGLPSDRFSAERTGGSVSTLTIQRTQQEDSAVYLCASSLDGPPGELFFGEGSRLTVL.

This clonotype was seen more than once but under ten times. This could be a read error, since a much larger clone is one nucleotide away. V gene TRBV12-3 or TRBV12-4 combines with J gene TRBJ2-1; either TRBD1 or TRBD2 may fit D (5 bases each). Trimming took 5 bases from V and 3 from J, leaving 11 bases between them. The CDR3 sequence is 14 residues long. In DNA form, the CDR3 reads TGTGCCAGCAGTCCCGGGGCCCACTACAATGAGCAGTTCTTC. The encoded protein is CASSPGAHYNEQFF.

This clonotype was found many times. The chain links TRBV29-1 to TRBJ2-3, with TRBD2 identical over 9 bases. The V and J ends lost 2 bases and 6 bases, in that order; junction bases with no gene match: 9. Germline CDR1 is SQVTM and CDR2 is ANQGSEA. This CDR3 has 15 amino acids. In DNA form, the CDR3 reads TGCAGCGTTGAACTCCAGGCGGGAGGGCCTGATACGCAGTATTTT. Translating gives CSVELQAGGPDTQYF.

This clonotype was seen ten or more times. The CDR3 nucleotides are TGTGCCAGCAGCTTAGCTGGGGGGTACGAGCAGTACTTC. It specifies CASSLAGGYEQYF. This sequence joins TRBV7-2 and TRBJ2-7, with D possibly matching TRBD2 (6 bases). This CDR3 region has 13 residues. The germline V and J ends were trimmed by 0 bases and 4 bases, with 7 bases remaining between them. Germline lookup yields CDR1 SGHTA and CDR2 FQGNSA. The whole variable domain, filled in from reference TRBV7-2 and TRBJ2-7, reads GAGVSQSPSNKVTEKGKDVELRCDPISGHTALYWYRQSLGQGLEFLIYFQGNSAPDKSGLPSDRFSAERTGGSVSTLTIQRTQQEDSAVYLCASSLAGGYEQYFGPGTRLTVT.

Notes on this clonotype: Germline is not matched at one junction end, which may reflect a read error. The CDR3 region has the DNA TGTGCCAGCAGTTTTTTCTACAGGGCTGTGGCCATCGTCCTGACTTTC. It encodes CASSFFYRAVAIVLTF. V gene TRBV28 combines with J gene TRBJ2-6; possibly TRBD1 for D (6 bases). The germline V gene encodes CDR1 MDHEN and CDR2 SYDVKM. The CDR3 sequence is 16 residues long.

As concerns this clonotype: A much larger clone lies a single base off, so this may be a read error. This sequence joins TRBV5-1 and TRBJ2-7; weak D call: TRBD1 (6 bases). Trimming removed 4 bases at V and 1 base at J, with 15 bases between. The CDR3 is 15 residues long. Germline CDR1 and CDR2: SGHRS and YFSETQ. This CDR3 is CASSMTGLDSYEQYF. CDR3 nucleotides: TGCGCCAGCAGCATGACAGGTCTCGATTCCTACGAGCAGTACTTC.

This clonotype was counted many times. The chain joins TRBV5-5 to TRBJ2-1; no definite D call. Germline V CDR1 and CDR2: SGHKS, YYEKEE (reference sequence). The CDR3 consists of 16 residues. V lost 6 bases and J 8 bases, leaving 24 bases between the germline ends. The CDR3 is CASILDLDPLRDEQFF. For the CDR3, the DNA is TGTGCCAGCATCCTCGACTTGGACCCCCTACGAGATGAGCAGTTCTTC.

In DNA, the CDR3 is TGTGCCAGCAGTCGACCAGTGGGGGGCCGGGGCAATGAGCAGTTCTTC. Protein: CASSRPVGGRGNEQFF. The chain combines TRBV6-5 with TRBJ2-1; tentatively, D is TRBD1 or TRBD2 (6 bases each). Germline V gene data show CDR1 as MNHEY and CDR2 as SVGAGI. The CDR3 is 16 amino acids. V was pared by 5 bases and J by 6 bases, with 20 bases between.

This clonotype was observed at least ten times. The CDR3 sequence: CAISEGEGATEAFF. The DNA for the CDR3 is TGTGCCATCAGTGAAGGGGAGGGGGCTACTGAAGCTTTCTTT. The rearrangement joins TRBV10-3 to TRBJ1-1; TRBD1 matches 7 bases. V lost 3 bases to trimming and J lost 5 bases; unmatched junction nucleotides: 6. The CDR3 runs to 14 residues. From germline, CDR1 is ENHRY and CDR2 SYGVKD.

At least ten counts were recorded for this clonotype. DNA of the CDR3: TGTGCCAGCAGCTTAGACCTAGCGGGAGCCTACAATGAGCAGTTCTTC. This codes for CASSLDLAGAYNEQFF. The J gene is TRBJ2-1, the V gene TRBV7-2; 10 nucleotides line up with TRBD2. The CDR3 consists of 16 residues. The J segment lost 2 bases and the V segment lost 1 base, leaving 2 bases of the junction unmatched. From germline, CDR1 is SGHTA and CDR2 FQGNSA.

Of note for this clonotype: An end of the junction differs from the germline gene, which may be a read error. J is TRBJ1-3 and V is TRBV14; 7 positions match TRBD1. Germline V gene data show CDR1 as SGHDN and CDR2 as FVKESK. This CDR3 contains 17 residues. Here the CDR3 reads CVSSHSRGPPSGNTIYF. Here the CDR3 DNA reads TGTGTCAGCAGCCATTCAAGGGGGCCCCCCTCTGGAAACACCATATATTTT.

CDR3 DNA: TGTGCCAGCTCACCCAGACCCCAGGGCGATGGCTACACCTTC. Protein: CASSPRPQGDGYTF. V gene TRBV18 combines with J gene TRBJ1-2; maybe TRBD1 (5 bases). The germline gives CDR1 KGHSH, CDR2 LQKENI. V dropped 3 bases and J dropped 6 bases, with 14 bases sitting between them. The CDR3 covers 14 residues.

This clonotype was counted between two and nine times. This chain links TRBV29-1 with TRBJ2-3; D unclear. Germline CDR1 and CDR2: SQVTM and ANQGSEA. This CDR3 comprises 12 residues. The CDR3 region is CSGGVRTDTQYF. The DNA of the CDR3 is TGCAGTGGTGGGGTTCGGACAGATACGCAGTATTTT.

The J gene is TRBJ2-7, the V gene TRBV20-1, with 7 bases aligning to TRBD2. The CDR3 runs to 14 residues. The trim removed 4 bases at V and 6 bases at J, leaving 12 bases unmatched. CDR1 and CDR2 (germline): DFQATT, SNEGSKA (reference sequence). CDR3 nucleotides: TGCAGTGCTAAGAGCAGCGGGAAAGGGGCCGAGCAGTACTTC. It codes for CSAKSSGKGAEQYF.

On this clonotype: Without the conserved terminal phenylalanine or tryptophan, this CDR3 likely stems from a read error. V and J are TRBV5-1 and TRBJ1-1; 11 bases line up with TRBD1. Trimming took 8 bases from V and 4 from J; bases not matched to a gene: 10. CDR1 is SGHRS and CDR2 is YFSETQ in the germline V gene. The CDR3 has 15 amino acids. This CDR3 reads CASRTGGPLGTEAFI. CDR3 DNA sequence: TGCGCCAGTAGGACAGGGGGCCCCCTGGGCACTGAAGCTTTCATT.

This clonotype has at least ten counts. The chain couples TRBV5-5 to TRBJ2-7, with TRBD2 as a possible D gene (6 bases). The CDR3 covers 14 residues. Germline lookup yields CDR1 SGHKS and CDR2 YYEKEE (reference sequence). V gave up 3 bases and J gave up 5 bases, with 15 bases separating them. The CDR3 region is CASSSGLGINEQYF. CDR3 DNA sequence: TGTGCCAGCAGCTCGGGACTGGGCATAAACGAGCAGTACTTC.

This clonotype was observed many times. This CDR3 is CASSSTGQGRNEKLFF. In nucleotides, the CDR3 is TGTGCCAGCAGCTCGACGGGACAGGGACGGAATGAAAAACTGTTTTTT. The chain has TRBV11-2 and TRBJ1-4; 9 positions match TRBD1. The germline V gene has CDR1 SGHAT and CDR2 FQNNGV. The CDR3 covers 16 residues. V was clipped by 4 bases and J by 5 bases; unmatched bases: 8.

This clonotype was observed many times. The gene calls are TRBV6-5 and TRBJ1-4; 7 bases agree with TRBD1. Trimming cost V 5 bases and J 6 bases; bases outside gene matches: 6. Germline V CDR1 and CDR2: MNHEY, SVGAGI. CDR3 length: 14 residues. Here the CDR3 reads CASSQGTVYEKLFF. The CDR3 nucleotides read TGTGCCAGCAGTCAAGGGACAGTATATGAAAAACTGTTTTTT.

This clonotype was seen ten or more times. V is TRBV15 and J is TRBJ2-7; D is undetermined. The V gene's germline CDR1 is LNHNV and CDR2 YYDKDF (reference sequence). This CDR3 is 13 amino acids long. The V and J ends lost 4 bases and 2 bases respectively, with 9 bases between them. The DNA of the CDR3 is TGTGCCACCAGCACCCCCCCTACCTACGAGCAGTACTTC. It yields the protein CATSTPPTYEQYF.

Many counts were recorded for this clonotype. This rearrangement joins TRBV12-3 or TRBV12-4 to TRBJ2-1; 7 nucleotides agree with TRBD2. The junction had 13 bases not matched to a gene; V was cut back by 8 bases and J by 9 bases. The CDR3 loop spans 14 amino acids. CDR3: CASEGGSRGGEQFF. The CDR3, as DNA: TGTGCCAGCGAAGGCGGGAGTCGAGGTGGTGAGCAGTTCTTC.

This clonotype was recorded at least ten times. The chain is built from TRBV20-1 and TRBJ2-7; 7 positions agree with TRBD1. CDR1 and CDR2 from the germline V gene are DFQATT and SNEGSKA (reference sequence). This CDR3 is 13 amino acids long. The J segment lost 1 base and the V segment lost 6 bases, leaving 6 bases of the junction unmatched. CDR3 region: CSALPGQSYEQYF. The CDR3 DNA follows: TGCAGTGCACTTCCGGGACAGTCCTACGAGCAGTACTTC.